Listed below are T cell receptor beta chains from one sample, sequenced in a study of T cell responses to AZD1222 COVID-19 vaccine. Sequencing was performed with immunoSEQ multiplex PCR; in TCRdb, only in-frame clones are kept and a portion is missing. The profile shows more than 150,000 clones, roughly nine tenths of them singletons. Sequencing used peripheral blood, obtained 28 days after the second AZD1222 dose. The receptors here all came from an adult who received the AZD1222 COVID-19 vaccine. CDR3s include the opening cysteine and the closing phenylalanine or tryptophan. The D gene is left open where the match is weak. The listing skips clone size in some rows; elsewhere it reads once, few, many or a size class.

v_gene	abundance	d_gene	j_gene	CDR3nt	CDR3aa
TRBV19	.	TRBD1	TRBJ1-1	TGTGCCAGTAAGGGACAGCAGAGTTACTACACTGAAGCTTTCTTT	CASKGQQSYYTEAFF
TRBV29-1	.	.	TRBJ1-4	TGCAGCGTTGAAGATCCGGGGATCGGTGAAAAACTGTTTTTT	CSVEDPGIGEKLFF
TRBV15	.	.	TRBJ1-5	TGTGCCACCAGCATAGAGTCGGATCAGCCCCAGCATTTT	CATSIESDQPQHF
TRBV2	.	.	TRBJ1-5	TGTGCCAGCAGTACAGGGAATTGGGGTCAGCCCCAGCATTTT	CASSTGNWGQPQHF
TRBV5-1	.	.	TRBJ2-1	TGCGCCAGCAGCCGAGACCTACTAGGGTCCTACAATGAGCAGTTCTTC	CASSRDLLGSYNEQFF
TRBV7-9	.	.	TRBJ2-7	TGTGCCAGCAGCCAGGGACCGGGGGAGCAGTACTTC	CASSQGPGEQYF
TRBV6-5	.	.	TRBJ1-1	TGTGCCAGCAGTTACAAACGACAGAACACTGAAGCTTTCTTT	CASSYKRQNTEAFF
TRBV19	.	.	TRBJ2-3	TGTGCCAGTAGTATTCCGGGACTCTCCACAGATACGCAGTATTTT	CASSIPGLSTDTQYF
TRBV28	.	.	TRBJ2-1	TGTGCCAGCATTGGGGGCCCGAGCTCCTACAATGAGCAGTTCTTC	CASIGGPSSYNEQFF
TRBV4-1	.	.	TRBJ1-2	TGCGCCAGCAGCCAAGAAGTTTTGGGGGGACACTATGGCTACACCTTC	CASSQEVLGGHYGYTF
TRBV7-9	once	.	TRBJ1-1	TGTGCCAGCAGCTTAGCGAGTGGAGTGAACACTGAAGCTTTCTTT	CASSLASGVNTEAFF
TRBV29-1	.	TRBD2	TRBJ2-1	TGCAGCGTTGAGCCAGGGACTATCTACAATGAGCAGTTCTTC	CSVEPGTIYNEQFF
TRBV6-5	.	TRBD2	TRBJ2-3	TGTGCCAGCAGTTATCGACTAGCGGGGGGCACAGATACGCAGTATTTT	CASSYRLAGGTDTQYF
TRBV24-1	once	.	TRBJ2-2	TGTGCCACCAGTGCCGGTGGCCCAAACACCGGGGAGCTGTTTTTT	CATSAGGPNTGELFF
TRBV7-8	.	TRBD1	TRBJ1-5	TGTGCCAGCAGCTCCACAGGGGGGAGTCAGCCCCAGCATTTT	CASSSTGGSQPQHF
TRBV11-2	.	TRBD1	TRBJ1-2	TGTGCCAGCAGCCCGACAGGGGGCAGAAACTATGGCTACACCTTC	CASSPTGGRNYGYTF
TRBV19	.	.	TRBJ2-1	TGTGCCAGTAGTACGGGACTCGCCAATATCCTTTACAATGAGCAGTTCTTC	CASSTGLANILYNEQFF
TRBV15	.	.	TRBJ1-2	TGTGCCACCAGCAGGACATTCTCGGACTATGGCTACACCTTC	CATSRTFSDYGYTF
TRBV19	.	.	TRBJ1-1	TGTGCCAGTAGCACGGCGATTGGAAGGGAAGCTTTCTTT	CASSTAIGREAFF
TRBV10-3	.	.	TRBJ2-5	TGTGCCATCTCCCCGGGGGCGTACCAAGAGACCCAGTACTTC	CAISPGAYQETQYF